The 28 T cell receptor beta chains below all came from one sample that was sequenced in a study of blood T cell repertoires in COVID-19. Sequencing was performed with immunoSEQ multiplex PCR; in TCRdb, only in-frame clones are kept and a portion is missing. The table has 65,000 to 75,000 clones, about 81% seen once. Sequences were obtained from peripheral blood. These receptors were obtained from a man of 80 years or more with acute or convalescent COVID-19.

The gene calls are TRBV24-1 and TRBJ1-1; 8 nucleotides match TRBD1. The CDR3 length is 15 residues. Germline-derived CDR1 and CDR2 are KGHDR and SFDVKD. The junction had 8 bases not matched to a gene; V was cut back by 6 bases and J by 3 bases. CDR3 in amino acids: CATSPAGGIDTEAFF. In DNA form, the CDR3 reads TGTGCCACCAGTCCGGCAGGGGGCATCGACACTGAAGCTTTCTTT.

The chain uses TRBV19 and TRBJ2-7; 10 bases line up with TRBD1. The junction had 9 bases not matched to a gene; V was cut back by 8 bases and J by 5 bases. Germline CDR1 is LNHDA and CDR2 is SQIVND (reference sequence). CDR3 length equals 14 residues. CDR3 residues: CASSTGTGAHEQYF. The CDR3 DNA follows: TGTGCCAGTTCAACTGGGACAGGGGCCCACGAGCAGTACTTC. The full variable domain, rest sourced from reference TRBV19 and TRBJ2-7, is DGGITQSPKYLFRKEGQNVTLSCEQNLNHDAMYWYRQDPGQGLRLIYYSQIVNDFQKGDIAEGYSVSREKKESFPLTVTSAQKNPTAFYLCASSTGTGAHEQYFGPGTRLTVT.

The J gene is TRBJ2-5, the V gene TRBV25-1; D is perhaps TRBD2 (6 bases). In germline, CDR1 is MGHDK, CDR2 SYGVNS. The CDR3 extends over 13 amino acids. Trimming took off 5 bases at V and 1 base at J, with 8 bases between the two ends. The CDR3 protein is CASSRGFQETQYF. CDR3 nucleotides: TGTGCCAGCAGTCGGGGGTTCCAAGAGACCCAGTACTTC. Variable domain in full (rest from reference TRBV25-1 and TRBJ2-5): EADIYQTPRYLVIGTGKKITLECSQTMGHDKMYWYQQDPGMELHLIHYSYGVNSTEKGDLSSESTVSRIRTEHFPLTLESARPSHTSQYLCASSRGFQETQYFGPGTRLLVL.

The chain has TRBV5-4 and TRBJ2-7; 9 nucleotides line up with TRBD2. This CDR3 is 14 amino acids long. CDR1 is SGHNT and CDR2 is YYREEE in the germline V gene (reference sequence). Losses at the gene ends were 2 bases for V and 5 bases for J; bases not matched to a gene: 5. CDR3 region: CASSLQGLANEQYF. The CDR3 bases are TGTGCCAGCAGCTTACAGGGACTAGCTAACGAGCAGTACTTC.

This sequence joins TRBV5-1 and TRBJ2-1, with a possible D match to TRBD1 (6 bases). The CDR3 runs 15 residues. Germline V gene sequence: CDR1 SGHRS, CDR2 YFSETQ. Between the trimmed V and J ends, which lost 0 bases and 2 bases, there was a span of 9 bases. DNA for the CDR3: TGCGCCAGCAGCTTGGGAGGGGGTACCTACAATGAGCAGTTCTTC. Translating it yields CASSLGGGTYNEQFF.

The rearrangement links TRBV12-3 or TRBV12-4 to TRBJ2-1; a possible D gene is TRBD2 (5 bases). The V and J ends lost 6 bases and 6 bases respectively, with 9 bases between them. The CDR3 runs to 12 residues. The DNA for the CDR3 is TGTGCCAGCAGGTTAACTAGCAATGAGCAGTTCTTC. Translating gives CASRLTSNEQFF.

This chain links TRBV24-1 with TRBJ1-2; TRBD1 might be the D (6 bases). Germline lookup yields CDR1 KGHDR and CDR2 SFDVKD. Trimming pared 9 bases from V and 1 base from J, leaving 20 bases between. This CDR3 has 16 residues. The CDR3 protein is CATEWWGRRSNYGYTF. Written as DNA, the CDR3 is TGTGCCACCGAGTGGTGGGGGCGCCGGAGTAACTATGGCTACACCTTC.

The gene calls are TRBV5-1 and TRBJ2-1, with 8 bases that match TRBD2. With V trimmed by 0 bases and J by 0 bases, 2 bases remained unmatched. Germline-derived CDR1 and CDR2 are SGHRS and YFSETQ. The CDR3 covers 16 residues. The CDR3 reads CASSLDGGDSYNEQFF. CDR3 DNA sequence: TGCGCCAGCAGCTTGGACGGGGGGGACTCCTACAATGAGCAGTTCTTC.

This clone was seen only a few times. The chain employs TRBV15 and TRBJ2-5; D call uncertain. Germline loops: CDR1 LNHNV, CDR2 YYDKDF (reference sequence). The CDR3 has 12 residues. Trimming left V 3 bases short and J 4 bases short, with 6 bases between. The CDR3 is CATSRRVETQYF. The CDR3 bases are TGTGCCACCAGCAGGAGAGTAGAGACCCAGTACTTC. Together with reference TRBV15 and TRBJ2-5, the CDR3 gives the full variable domain: DAMVIQNPRYQVTQFGKPVTLSCSQTLNHNVMYWYQQKSSQAPKLLFHYYDKDFNNEADTPDNFQSRRPNTSFCFLDIRSPGLGDTAMYLCATSRRVETQYFGPGTRLLVL.

The chain has TRBV6-6 and TRBJ2-7; no definite D call. The V and J ends lost 8 bases and 2 bases respectively, with 10 bases between them. The CDR3 is 12 residues long. The germline CDR1 and CDR2 sequences are MNHNY and SVGAGI (reference sequence). The CDR3 DNA reads TGTGCCAGCGGCCGACTCCCCTACGAGCAGTACTTC. Translation gives CASGRLPYEQYF.

The chain combines TRBV14 with TRBJ2-2; D perhaps matches TRBD2 (5 bases). The CDR3 is made up of 14 amino acids. CDR1 is SGHDN, CDR2 FVKESK, per germline. V shed 3 bases and J shed 4 bases, with 9 bases lying between them. The chain's CDR3 is CASSQREPTGELFF. DNA of the CDR3: TGTGCCAGCAGCCAGAGGGAACCCACCGGGGAGCTGTTTTTT.

This clone is a singleton in its sample. The CDR3 here is CASSGRGEAFF. DNA for the CDR3: TGTGCCAGTAGTGGCAGGGGTGAAGCTTTCTTT. The gene calls are TRBV19 and TRBJ1-1, with D perhaps TRBD1 (6 bases). CDR1 LNHDA and CDR2 SQIVND come from the germline V gene (reference sequence). V shed 5 bases and J shed 7 bases, with 8 bases lying between them. The CDR3 covers 11 residues. The entire variable domain, with the rest obtained from reference TRBV19 and TRBJ1-1, is as follows: DGGITQSPKYLFRKEGQNVTLSCEQNLNHDAMYWYRQDPGQGLRLIYYSQIVNDFQKGDIAEGYSVSREKKESFPLTVTSAQKNPTAFYLCASSGRGEAFFGQGTRLTVV.

The chain recombines TRBV10-3 with TRBJ2-7; the D gene is possibly TRBD1 (6 bases). The V end lost 4 bases, the J end lost 0 bases, and 10 bases lay between the germline ends. Germline V CDR1 and CDR2: ENHRY, SYGVKD. This CDR3 has 14 amino acids. The CDR3, as DNA: TGTGCCATCAGTGGCCGGGACACCTCCTACGAGCAGTACTTC. Residues: CAISGRDTSYEQYF.

The chain has TRBV6-5 and TRBJ2-7; 7 nucleotides match TRBD2. Germline trimming cut 4 bases from V and 6 bases from J; bases unmatched to any gene: 6. CDR3 length equals 13 residues. The V gene's germline CDR1 is MNHEY and CDR2 SVGAGI. CDR3 in amino acids: CASSSQTSTEQYF. The CDR3 DNA follows: TGTGCCAGCAGTTCCCAGACTAGCACCGAGCAGTACTTC.

V is TRBV4-1 and J is TRBJ2-2; D is possibly TRBD1 (6 bases). CDR1 and CDR2 from the germline V gene are MGHRA and YSYEKL. Deletions cut 4 bases from V and 2 bases from J, with 17 bases between. This CDR3 contains 17 residues. The CDR3 sequence: CASSRRPPGHNTGELFF. The CDR3 DNA sequence: TGCGCCAGCAGCCGACGGCCCCCGGGACACAACACCGGGGAGCTGTTTTTT.

V usage is TRBV6-2 or TRBV6-3 and J usage is TRBJ1-2, with D perhaps matching TRBD1 (5 bases). Trimming cost V 4 bases and J 6 bases, with 15 bases left between them. Germline V lookup: CDR1 MNHEY, CDR2 SVGEGT. The CDR3 length is 14 residues. CDR3 in DNA: TGTGCCAGCAGTTCTTTGACAGAGTTCAATGGCTACACCTTC. It yields the protein CASSSLTEFNGYTF.

This chain uses TRBV7-2 with TRBJ2-2; 12 bases match TRBD2. Germline V lookup: CDR1 SGHTA, CDR2 FQGNSA. The CDR3 loop spans 16 amino acids. The trim removed 5 bases at V and 5 bases at J, leaving 6 bases unmatched. CDR3 amino acids: CASSLRTSGKTGELFF. The CDR3, as DNA: TGTGCCAGCAGCCTCCGGACTAGCGGGAAGACCGGGGAGCTGTTTTTT.

V is TRBV30 and J is TRBJ2-1; 13 bases align to TRBD2. The CDR3 covers 15 residues. Trimming at V came to 3 bases and at J to 5 bases, leaving 4 bases not matched to a gene. Germline assignment: CDR1 GTSNPN and CDR2 SVGIG (reference sequence). CDR3 region: CAWRAGTSGNNEQFF. CDR3 nucleotide sequence: TGTGCCTGGAGGGCCGGGACTAGCGGGAACAATGAGCAGTTCTTC.

CDR3 amino acids: CASSPLAGDSDTQYF. DNA of the CDR3: TGTGCCAGCAGCCCCCTAGCGGGGGACTCAGATACGCAGTATTTT. The rearrangement links TRBV7-2 to TRBJ2-3; the match to TRBD2 covers 10 bases. Germline assignment: CDR1 SGHTA and CDR2 FQGNSA. J gave up 4 bases and V 5 bases, and 6 bases lay outside the gene matches. This CDR3 contains 15 residues.

This clone has a single count. The gene calls are TRBV5-1 and TRBJ2-3; 8 bases match TRBD2. The CDR3 consists of 14 residues. The germline gives CDR1 SGHRS, CDR2 YFSETQ. V lost 0 bases, J lost 6 bases, and 3 bases stayed unmatched. The CDR3 DNA follows: TGCGCCAGCAGCTTGGAGCGGGGGAGGGATACGCAGTATTTT. Translation: CASSLERGRDTQYF. Drawing the rest from reference TRBV5-1 and TRBJ2-3, the complete variable domain is KAGVTQTPRYLIKTRGQQVTLSCSPISGHRSVSWYQQTPGQGLQFLFEYFSETQRNKGNFPGRFSGRQFSNSRSEMNVSTLELGDSALYLCASSLERGRDTQYFGPGTRLTVL.

The V call is TRBV18, the J call TRBJ2-3; D unresolved. CDR1 is KGHSH and CDR2 is LQKENI in the germline V gene. Trimming stripped 3 bases from V and 2 bases from J, with 9 bases between. The CDR3 contains 14 residues. The CDR3 DNA reads as TGTGCCAGCTCACCGAGCCTTAACACAGATACGCAGTATTTT. It codes for CASSPSLNTDTQYF.

The chain uses TRBV11-3 and TRBJ1-1; no clear D gene. The V end lost 5 bases, the J end lost 2 bases, and 12 bases lay between the germline ends. The CDR3 runs to 14 residues. Germline V gene lookup returns CDR1 SGHNT and CDR2 YENEEA. The CDR3 DNA sequence: TGTGCCAGCAGCAGCGGGTCCAGCAACACTGAAGCTTTCTTT. Encoded protein: CASSSGSSNTEAFF.

The genes are TRBV20-1 and TRBJ2-7; possible D gene TRBD1, 5 bases. Trimming left V 6 bases short and J 6 bases short, with 12 bases between. Germline CDR1 reads DFQATT; CDR2 reads SNEGSKA (reference sequence). This CDR3 contains 11 residues. CDR3 sequence (DNA): TGCAGTGCAGGCCTTAGGGGCGAGCAGTACTTC. It codes for CSAGLRGEQYF.

The chain is built from TRBV6-6 and TRBJ2-3; 11 bases fit TRBD2. Losses at the gene ends were 8 bases for V and 5 bases for J; bases not matched to a gene: 3. Germline CDR1 and CDR2: MNHNY and SVGAGI (reference sequence). The CDR3 has 13 residues. The CDR3, as DNA: TGTGCCAGCGTTAGCGGGGGGGAAGATACGCAGTATTTT. It yields the protein CASVSGGEDTQYF.

This clone was counted only a few times. This chain joins TRBV5-1 and TRBJ2-7, with 7 bases matching TRBD2. Germline CDR1 reads SGHRS; CDR2 reads YFSETQ. This CDR3 has 16 amino acids. Trimming at V came to 4 bases and at J to 6 bases, leaving 16 bases not matched to a gene. CDR3 sequence (DNA): TGCGCCAGCAGCCCGGGGAGGGAGGGGTTTCAGTCCGAGCAGTACTTC. Its translation: CASSPGREGFQSEQYF.

The rearrangement links TRBV3-1 (or the pseudogene TRBV3-2) to TRBJ1-2; D unclear. Per germline, CDR1 LGHDT and CDR2 YNNKEL (reference sequence). The CDR3 spans 13 residues. Between the trimmed V and J ends, which lost 2 bases and 7 bases, there was a span of 11 bases. CDR3 protein: CASSQISGSGYTF. The CDR3 nucleotides read TGTGCCAGCAGCCAAATCTCAGGCTCTGGCTACACCTTC.

The rearrangement joins TRBV6-1 to TRBJ2-7; weak D call: TRBD1 (6 bases). The V gene's germline CDR1 is MNHNS and CDR2 SASEGT. The CDR3 loop spans 13 amino acids. The V end was cut by 2 bases, the J end by 6 bases, with 11 bases between. CDR3: CASSETQGREQYF. The CDR3 DNA reads as TGTGCCAGCAGTGAAACCCAGGGGCGCGAGCAGTACTTC.

The table lists this clone with a count of one. The gene calls are TRBV7-3 and TRBJ2-2; D is possibly TRBD2 (5 bases). Germline assignment: CDR1 SGHTA and CDR2 FQGTGA. There are 15 residues in the CDR3. Deletions cut 3 bases from V and 2 bases from J, with 10 bases between. The CDR3 sequence is CASSFTSVNTGELFF. The CDR3 bases are TGTGCCAGCAGCTTCACTAGTGTAAACACCGGGGAGCTGTTTTTT.